The clone carrying this T cell receptor beta chain was observed many times. Between the trimmed V and J ends, which lost 0 bases and 6 bases, there was a span of 15 bases. The CDR3 loop spans 16 amino acids. Germline V gives CDR1 LGHNA, CDR2 YSLEER. TCRdb reprocessed the 5' RACE reads with MiXCR, giving one entry per CDR3 protein. Among about 240,000 distinct CDR3 sequences listed, approximately 8% were seen once. The source of the sample is a study of CD8 T cells in ankylosing spondylitis. This receptor was identified in a female donor with ankylosing spondylitis or in good health (not recorded which). The sequencing input was blood, either unsorted or a sorted T cell fraction (not recorded which). The chain uses TRBV4-3 and TRBJ2-1, with D unclear. The CDR3 region has the DNA TGCGCCAGCAGCCAAGATGGGCCCCCCAATAGCAATGAGCAGTTCTTC. Protein product: CASSQDGPPNSNEQFF.